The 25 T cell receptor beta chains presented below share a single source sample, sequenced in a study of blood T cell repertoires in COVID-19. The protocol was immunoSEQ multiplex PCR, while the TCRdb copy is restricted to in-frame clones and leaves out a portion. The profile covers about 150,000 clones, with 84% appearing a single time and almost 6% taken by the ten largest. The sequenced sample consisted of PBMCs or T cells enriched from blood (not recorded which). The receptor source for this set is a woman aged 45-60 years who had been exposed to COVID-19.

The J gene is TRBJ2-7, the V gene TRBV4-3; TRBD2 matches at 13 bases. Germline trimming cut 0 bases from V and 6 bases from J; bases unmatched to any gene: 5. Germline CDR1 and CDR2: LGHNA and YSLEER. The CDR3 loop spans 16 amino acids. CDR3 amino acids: CASSQELAGGPSEQYF. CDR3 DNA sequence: TGCGCCAGCAGCCAAGAACTAGCGGGAGGGCCTTCCGAGCAGTACTTC.

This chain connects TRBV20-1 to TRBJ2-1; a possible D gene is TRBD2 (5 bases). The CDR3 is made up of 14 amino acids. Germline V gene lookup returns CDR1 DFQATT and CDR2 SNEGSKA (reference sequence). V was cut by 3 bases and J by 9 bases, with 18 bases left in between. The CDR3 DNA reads TGCAGTGCTAGTCAGGCACTAGTTGGCGGTGAGCAGTTCTTC. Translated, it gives CSASQALVGGEQFF.

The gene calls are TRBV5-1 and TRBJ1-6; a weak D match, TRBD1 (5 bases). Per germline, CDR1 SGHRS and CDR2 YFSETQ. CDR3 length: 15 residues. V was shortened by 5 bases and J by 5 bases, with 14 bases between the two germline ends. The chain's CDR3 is CASRPWEGDNSPLHF. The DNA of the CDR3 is TGCGCCAGCAGACCATGGGAAGGGGATAATTCACCCCTCCACTTT. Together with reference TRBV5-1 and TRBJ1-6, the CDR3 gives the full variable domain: KAGVTQTPRYLIKTRGQQVTLSCSPISGHRSVSWYQQTPGQGLQFLFEYFSETQRNKGNFPGRFSGRQFSNSRSEMNVSTLELGDSALYLCASRPWEGDNSPLHFGNGTRLTVT.

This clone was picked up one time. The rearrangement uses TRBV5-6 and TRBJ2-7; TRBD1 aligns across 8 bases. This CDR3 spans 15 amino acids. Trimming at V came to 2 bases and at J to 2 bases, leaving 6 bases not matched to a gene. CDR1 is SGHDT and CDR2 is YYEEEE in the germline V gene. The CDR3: CASSFRSTGAYEQYF. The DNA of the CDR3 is TGTGCCAGCAGCTTCCGGTCGACAGGGGCCTACGAGCAGTACTTC.

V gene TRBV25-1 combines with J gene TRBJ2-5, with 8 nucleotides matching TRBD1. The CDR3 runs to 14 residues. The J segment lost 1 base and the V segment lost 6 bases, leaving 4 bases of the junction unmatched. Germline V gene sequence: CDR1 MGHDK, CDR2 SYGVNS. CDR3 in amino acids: CASRGTGPQETQYF. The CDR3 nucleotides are TGTGCCAGCAGGGGGACAGGCCCCCAAGAGACCCAGTACTTC.

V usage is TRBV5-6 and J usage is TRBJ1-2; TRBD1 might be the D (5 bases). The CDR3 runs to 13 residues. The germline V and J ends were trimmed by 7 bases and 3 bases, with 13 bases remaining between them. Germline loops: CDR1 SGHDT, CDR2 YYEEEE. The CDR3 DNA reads TGTGCCAGCGGGCGCGGAGGGGACTATGGCTACACCTTC. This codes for CASGRGGDYGYTF. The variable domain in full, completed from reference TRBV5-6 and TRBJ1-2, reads DAGVTQSPTHLIKTRGQQVTLRCSPKSGHDTVSWYQQALGQGPQFIFQYYEEEERQRGNFPDRFSGHQFPNYSSELNVNALLLGDSALYLCASGRGGDYGYTFGSGTRLTVV.

The CDR3 reads CASTTVSIGYTF. In DNA form, the CDR3 reads TGTGCCAGCACGACAGTCAGTATAGGCTACACCTTC. The V gene is TRBV2, the J gene TRBJ1-2; maybe TRBD1 (5 bases). The CDR3 spans 12 residues. Germline V gives CDR1 SNHLY, CDR2 FYNNEI. The ends were cut back, 7 bases at V and 8 bases at J, with 14 bases in the middle.

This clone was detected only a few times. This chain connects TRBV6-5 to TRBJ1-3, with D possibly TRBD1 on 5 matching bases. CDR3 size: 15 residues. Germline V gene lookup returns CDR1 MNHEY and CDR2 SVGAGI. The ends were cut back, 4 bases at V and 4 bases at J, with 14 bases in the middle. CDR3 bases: TGTGCCAGCAGTTCTTCCCGGGGGTCCGGAAACACCATATATTTT. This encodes CASSSSRGSGNTIYF.

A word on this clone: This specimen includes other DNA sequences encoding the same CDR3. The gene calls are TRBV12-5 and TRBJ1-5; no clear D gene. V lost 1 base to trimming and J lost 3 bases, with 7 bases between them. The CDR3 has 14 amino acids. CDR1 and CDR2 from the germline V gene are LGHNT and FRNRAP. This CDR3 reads CASGLGQVNQPQHF. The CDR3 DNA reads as TGTGCTAGTGGTTTGGGGCAAGTCAATCAGCCCCAGCATTTT. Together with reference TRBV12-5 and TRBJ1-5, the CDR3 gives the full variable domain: DARVTQTPRHKVTEMGQEVTMRCQPILGHNTVFWYRQTMMQGLELLAYFRNRAPLDDSGMPKDRFSAEMPDATLATLKIQPSEPRDSAVYFCASGLGQVNQPQHFGDGTRLSIL.

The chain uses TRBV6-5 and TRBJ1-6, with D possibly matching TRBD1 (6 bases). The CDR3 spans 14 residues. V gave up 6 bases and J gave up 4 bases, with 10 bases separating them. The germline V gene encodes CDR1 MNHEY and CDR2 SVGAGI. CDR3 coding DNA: TGTGCCAGCAGGGACAGAAAGTATAATTCACCCCTCCACTTT. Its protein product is CASRDRKYNSPLHF.

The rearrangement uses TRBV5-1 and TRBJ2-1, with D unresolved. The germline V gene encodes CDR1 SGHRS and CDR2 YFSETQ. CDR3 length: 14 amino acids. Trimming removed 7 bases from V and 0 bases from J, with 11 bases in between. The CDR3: CASFRTSSYNEQFF. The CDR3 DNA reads TGCGCCAGCTTCCGCACGAGCTCCTACAATGAGCAGTTCTTC.

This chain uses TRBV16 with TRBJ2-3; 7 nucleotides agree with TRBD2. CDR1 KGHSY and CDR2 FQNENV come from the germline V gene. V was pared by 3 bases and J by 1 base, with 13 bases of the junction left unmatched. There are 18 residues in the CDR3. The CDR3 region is CASSHALLAGEGTDTQYF. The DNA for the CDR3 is TGTGCCAGCAGCCACGCGTTATTGGCGGGGGAAGGCACAGATACGCAGTATTTT.

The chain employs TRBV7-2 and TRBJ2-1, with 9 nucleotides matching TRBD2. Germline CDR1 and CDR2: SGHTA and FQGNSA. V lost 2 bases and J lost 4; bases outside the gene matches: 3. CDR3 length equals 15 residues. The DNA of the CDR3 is TGTGCCAGCAGCTTAATAGCGGGGGATTACAATGAGCAGTTCTTC. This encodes CASSLIAGDYNEQFF.

The CDR3, as DNA: TGTGCCAGCAGCAAAGAAGGTGGCAGGGGACGTGGCTACACCTTC. Encoded protein: CASSKEGGRGRGYTF. The rearrangement uses TRBV21-1 and TRBJ1-2; the listed D gene, TRBD1, was not tested against the DNA. TRBV21-1 is a pseudogene segment. This CDR3 contains 15 residues.

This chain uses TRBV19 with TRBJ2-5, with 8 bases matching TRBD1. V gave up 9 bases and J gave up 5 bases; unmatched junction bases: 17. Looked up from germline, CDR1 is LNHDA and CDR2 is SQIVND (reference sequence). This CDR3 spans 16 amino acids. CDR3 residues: CASNFGGRGLRETQYF. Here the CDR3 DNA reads TGTGCCAGCAACTTCGGGGGCAGGGGGCTTCGGGAGACCCAGTACTTC. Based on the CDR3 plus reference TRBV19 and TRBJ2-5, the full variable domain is DGGITQSPKYLFRKEGQNVTLSCEQNLNHDAMYWYRQDPGQGLRLIYYSQIVNDFQKGDIAEGYSVSREKKESFPLTVTSAQKNPTAFYLCASNFGGRGLRETQYFGPGTRLLVL.

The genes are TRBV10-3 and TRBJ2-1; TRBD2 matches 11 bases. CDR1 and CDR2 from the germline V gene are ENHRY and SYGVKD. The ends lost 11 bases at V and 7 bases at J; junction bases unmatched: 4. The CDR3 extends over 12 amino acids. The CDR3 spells CAATSGSNEQFF. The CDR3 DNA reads TGTGCCGCAACTAGCGGGAGTAATGAGCAGTTCTTC.

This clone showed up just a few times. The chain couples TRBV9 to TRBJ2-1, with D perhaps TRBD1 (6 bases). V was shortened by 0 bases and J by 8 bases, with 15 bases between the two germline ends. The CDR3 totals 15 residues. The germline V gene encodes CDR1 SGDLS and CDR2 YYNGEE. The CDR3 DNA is TGTGCCAGCAGCGTAGTGGGGGCAGTTACGCATGAGCAGTTCTTC. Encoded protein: CASSVVGAVTHEQFF.

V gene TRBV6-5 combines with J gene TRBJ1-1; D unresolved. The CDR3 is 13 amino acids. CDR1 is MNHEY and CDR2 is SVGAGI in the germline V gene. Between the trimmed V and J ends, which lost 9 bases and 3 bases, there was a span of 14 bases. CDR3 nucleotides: TGTGCCAGTGAGATGTCCGCGTACACTGAAGCTTTCTTT. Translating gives CASEMSAYTEAFF.

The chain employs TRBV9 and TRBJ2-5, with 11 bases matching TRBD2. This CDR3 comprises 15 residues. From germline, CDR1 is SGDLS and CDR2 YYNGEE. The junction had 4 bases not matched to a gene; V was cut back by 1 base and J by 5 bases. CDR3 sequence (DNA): TGTGCCAGCAGCGTATTGACTAGCGGGGTTGAGACCCAGTACTTC. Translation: CASSVLTSGVETQYF.

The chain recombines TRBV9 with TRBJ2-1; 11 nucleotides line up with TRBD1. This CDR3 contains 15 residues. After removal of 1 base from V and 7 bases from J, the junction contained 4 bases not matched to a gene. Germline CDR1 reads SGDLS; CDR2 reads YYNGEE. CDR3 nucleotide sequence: TGTGCCAGCAGCGTAACCGGGACAGGGGGGAATGAGCAGTTCTTC. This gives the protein CASSVTGTGGNEQFF.

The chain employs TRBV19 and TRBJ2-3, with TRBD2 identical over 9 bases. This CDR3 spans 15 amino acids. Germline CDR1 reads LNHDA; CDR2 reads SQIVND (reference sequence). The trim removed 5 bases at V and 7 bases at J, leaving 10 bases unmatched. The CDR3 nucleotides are TGTGCCAGTAGTCTCCCAGCGGGGGGCCTTCATACGCAGTATTTT. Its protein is CASSLPAGGLHTQYF.

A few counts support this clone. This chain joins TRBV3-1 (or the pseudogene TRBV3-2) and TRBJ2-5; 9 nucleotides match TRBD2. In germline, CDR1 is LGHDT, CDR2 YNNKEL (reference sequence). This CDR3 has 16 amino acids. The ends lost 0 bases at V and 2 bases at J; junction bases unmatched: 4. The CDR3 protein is CASSQDPLAGQETQYF. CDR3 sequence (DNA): TGTGCCAGCAGCCAAGATCCGCTAGCGGGACAAGAGACCCAGTACTTC.

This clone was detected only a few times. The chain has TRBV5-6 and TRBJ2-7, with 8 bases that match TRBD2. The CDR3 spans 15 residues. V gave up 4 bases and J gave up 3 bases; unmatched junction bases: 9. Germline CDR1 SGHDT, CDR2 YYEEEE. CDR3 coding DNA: TGTGCCAGCAGCACCGCCGTGGCGGGAGGCTACGAGCAGTACTTC. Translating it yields CASSTAVAGGYEQYF.

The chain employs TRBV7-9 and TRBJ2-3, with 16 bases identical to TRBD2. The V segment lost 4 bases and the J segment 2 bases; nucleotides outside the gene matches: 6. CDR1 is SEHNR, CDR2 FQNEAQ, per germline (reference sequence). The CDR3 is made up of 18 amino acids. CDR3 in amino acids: CASSSPGLAGGVTDTQYF. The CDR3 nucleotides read TGTGCCAGCAGCTCGCCGGGACTAGCGGGAGGGGTCACAGATACGCAGTATTTT. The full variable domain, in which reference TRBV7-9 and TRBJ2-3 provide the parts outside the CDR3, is DTGVSQNPRHKITKRGQNVTFRCDPISEHNRLYWYRQTLGQGPEFLTYFQNEAQLEKSRLLSDRFSAERPKGSFSTLEIQRTEQGDSAMYLCASSSPGLAGGVTDTQYFGPGTRLTVL.

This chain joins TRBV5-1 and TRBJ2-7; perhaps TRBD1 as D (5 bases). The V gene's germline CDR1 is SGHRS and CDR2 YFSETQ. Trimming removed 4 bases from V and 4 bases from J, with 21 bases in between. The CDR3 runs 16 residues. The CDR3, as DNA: TGCGCCAGCAGCCTGATGAATTTAGTGGACAAATACGAGCAGTACTTC. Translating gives CASSLMNLVDKYEQYF.